A selection of T cell receptor beta chains follows, all from one sample in a study of monozygotic twins with inflammatory bowel disease. TCRdb processed the 5' RACE reads again and assigns one entry to each CDR3 protein, with no DNA. This sample contains about 210,000 distinct CDR3 sequences. The sample taken for sequencing was blood. The source of these receptors is a human donor with ulcerative colitis or Crohn's disease, or a healthy co-twin of an affected twin (not recorded which). The CDR3 runs from the conserved cysteine through the conserved F or W. The order of the fields is J gene, V gene, CDR3 protein.

j_gene: TRBJ1-2
v_gene: TRBV4-2
CDR3aa: CASSRQGAGYGYTF

j_gene: TRBJ1-2
v_gene: TRBV5-1
CDR3aa: CASSVDTNYGYTF

j_gene: TRBJ2-1
v_gene: TRBV7-9
CDR3aa: CASSLVVAAFWEQFF

j_gene: TRBJ1-2
v_gene: TRBV4-1
CDR3aa: CASSHETGDGYTF

j_gene: TRBJ2-3
v_gene: TRBV4-2
CDR3aa: CASSQEGPGVAGGDTQYF

j_gene: TRBJ2-3
v_gene: TRBV9
CDR3aa: CASSQELAAYTDTQYF

j_gene: TRBJ2-7
v_gene: TRBV20-1
CDR3aa: CSAPAGSTYEQYF

j_gene: TRBJ2-1
v_gene: TRBV5-1
CDR3aa: CASQPLLTGTFSYNEQFF

j_gene: TRBJ2-1
v_gene: TRBV7-8
CDR3aa: CASSARTDVYNEQFF

j_gene: TRBJ2-5
v_gene: TRBV20-1
CDR3aa: CSALAGGQGGTQYF

j_gene: TRBJ1-1
v_gene: TRBV3-1
CDR3aa: CASSLTERLEAFF

j_gene: TRBJ1-1
v_gene: TRBV29-1
CDR3aa: CSVVQMNTEAFF

j_gene: TRBJ2-7
v_gene: TRBV2
CDR3aa: CASSVKGGFSYEQYF

j_gene: TRBJ2-7
v_gene: TRBV10-3
CDR3aa: CAISERYEQYF

j_gene: TRBJ2-7
v_gene: TRBV7-9
CDR3aa: CASSLAGASSYEQYF

j_gene: TRBJ2-7
v_gene: TRBV11-2
CDR3aa: CASSMPGQGREQYF

j_gene: TRBJ2-5
v_gene: TRBV18
CDR3aa: CASSPGLVETQYF

j_gene: TRBJ2-6
v_gene: TRBV12-3/TRBV12-4
CDR3aa: CASSFPGQGDVLTF

j_gene: TRBJ2-2
v_gene: TRBV5-6
CDR3aa: CASSLSGGDSGELFF

j_gene: TRBJ2-5
v_gene: TRBV5-1
CDR3aa: CASSWSETQYF

j_gene: TRBJ1-2
v_gene: TRBV20-1
CDR3aa: CSANPGLPVYGYTF

j_gene: TRBJ2-7
v_gene: TRBV5-1
CDR3aa: CASSLVDSGGYEQYF

j_gene: TRBJ2-1
v_gene: TRBV3-1
CDR3aa: CASSQDPATGQGRNEQFF

j_gene: TRBJ1-5
v_gene: TRBV7-8
CDR3aa: CASTVDRTLNQPQHF

j_gene: TRBJ2-1
v_gene: TRBV5-1
CDR3aa: CASSLVAGGPYNEQFF

j_gene: TRBJ2-1
v_gene: TRBV4-2
CDR3aa: CASSENLAYNEQFF

j_gene: TRBJ2-3
v_gene: TRBV5-4
CDR3aa: CASSLEVTDTQYF

j_gene: TRBJ2-3
v_gene: TRBV30
CDR3aa: CAWSSGPSTDTQYF

j_gene: TRBJ1-4
v_gene: TRBV7-2
CDR3aa: CASSLMGGRTSSEKLFF

j_gene: TRBJ2-7
v_gene: TRBV7-2
CDR3aa: CASSTGTGTYEQYF

j_gene: TRBJ2-7
v_gene: TRBV6-5
CDR3aa: CASSYSSGSYEQYF

j_gene: TRBJ1-5
v_gene: TRBV7-9
CDR3aa: CASSPGRGRNQPQHF

j_gene: TRBJ1-1
v_gene: TRBV7-2
CDR3aa: CASSSQGRDTEAFF

j_gene: TRBJ2-3
v_gene: TRBV4-1
CDR3aa: CASSQRTSGTTDTQYF

j_gene: TRBJ2-1
v_gene: TRBV7-2
CDR3aa: CASMIEGYNEQFF

j_gene: TRBJ2-7
v_gene: TRBV7-9
CDR3aa: CASSLWGPTGSYEQYF

j_gene: TRBJ2-7
v_gene: TRBV30
CDR3aa: CAWRRGSFSSYEQYF

j_gene: TRBJ2-7
v_gene: TRBV27
CDR3aa: CASSFYSGHSYEQYF

j_gene: TRBJ2-2
v_gene: TRBV6-2/TRBV6-3
CDR3aa: CASSLTRQEYGELFF

j_gene: TRBJ2-1
v_gene: TRBV6-2/TRBV6-3
CDR3aa: CASSRPWTEYNEQFF

j_gene: TRBJ2-3
v_gene: TRBV5-1
CDR3aa: CASSFERGGRDTQYF

j_gene: TRBJ1-1
v_gene: TRBV15
CDR3aa: CATSRDPGESLGNTEAFF

j_gene: TRBJ1-5
v_gene: TRBV29-1
CDR3aa: CSVALGYGQPQHF

j_gene: TRBJ1-2
v_gene: TRBV29-1
CDR3aa: CSVQGGKDYGYTF

j_gene: TRBJ2-1
v_gene: TRBV29-1
CDR3aa: CSVEKIVGEQFF

j_gene: TRBJ1-1
v_gene: TRBV7-3
CDR3aa: CASSNPPLNTEAFF

j_gene: TRBJ2-1
v_gene: TRBV7-2
CDR3aa: CASSLVVNEQFF

j_gene: TRBJ1-1
v_gene: TRBV14
CDR3aa: CASSQLRTTEAFF

j_gene: TRBJ2-1
v_gene: TRBV20-1
CDR3aa: CSARDGTPGGNEQFF

j_gene: TRBJ2-1
v_gene: TRBV5-1
CDR3aa: CASTGGTNSYNEQFF

j_gene: TRBJ2-2
v_gene: TRBV29-1
CDR3aa: CSVEGMAGELFF

j_gene: TRBJ1-2
v_gene: TRBV12-3/TRBV12-4
CDR3aa: CASRQGAGGYTF

j_gene: TRBJ1-4
v_gene: TRBV20-1
CDR3aa: CSATASTNEKLFF